Reported below is one TCR beta chain. These data are taken from a study of monozygotic twins with inflammatory bowel disease. CDR3 length: 14 residues. CDR1 and CDR2 from the germline V gene are SGHRS and YFSETQ. Skipping T cell sorting, the study isolated total RNA directly from whole blood. Added by template switching were UMIs that each held a 6-nucleotide sample barcode. Amplification used two nested PCRs: roughly 17 cycles, then 9 cycles, on TCRalpha/TCRbeta cDNA. No DNA is given; TCRdb re-called the 5' RACE reads and lists each CDR3 protein once. The sample table sets out 150,000 to 200,000 distinct CDR3 sequences.

The rearrangement uses TRBV5-1 and TRBJ2-5; TCRdb outputs TRBD1, but without DNA this stays unchecked. This TCR was sampled from a human donor with ulcerative colitis or Crohn's disease, or a healthy co-twin of an affected twin (not recorded which). Sequencing was performed on blood. The CDR3 region is CASTRQGAPETQYF.